Listed below are T cell receptor beta chains from one sample, sequenced in a study of blood T cell repertoires in COVID-19. Produced via immunoSEQ multiplex PCR; TCRdb's table is partial and in-frame only. Here the sample spans about 95,000 clones, around 90% being singletons. The material sequenced was peripheral blood. These receptors were taken from a man aged 60 to 75 with COVID-19, enrolled during active disease. The CDR3 runs from the conserved cysteine through the conserved F or W. A D gene is named only where the DNA matches it firmly. Size is omitted from some rows. Given values are once, few, many or a class for expanded clones.

DNA,CDR3,J,V,size,D,length
TGCGCCAGCGGGTCCGGGACTCACAATGAGCAGTTCTTC,CASGSGTHNEQFF,TRBJ2-1,TRBV4-1,NA,NA,13
TGTGCCAGCAGCCAAGCCGGGGGGAGTTACGAGCAGTACTTC,CASSQAGGSYEQYF,TRBJ2-7,TRBV3-1/TRBV3-2,NA,TRBD2,14
TGTGCCAGTAGTATAATTGACATTGATAATTCACCCCTCCACTTT,CASSIIDIDNSPLHF,TRBJ1-6,TRBV19,once,NA,15
TGTGCCACCTCAGGGGAGGGTGAGACCCAGTACTTC,CATSGEGETQYF,TRBJ2-5,TRBV10-3,NA,NA,12
TGTGCCTGGAGTCCCCCGGGTCTTGCCACCGGGGAGCTGTTTTTT,CAWSPPGLATGELFF,TRBJ2-2,TRBV30,few,NA,15
TGTGCCAGCAGTCCGCTGACTAGCGGAGTGGGCACAGATACGCAGTATTTT,CASSPLTSGVGTDTQYF,TRBJ2-3,TRBV27,NA,TRBD2,17
TGTGCCTGGAGTGTTAGAAGGGGTTTTAATGAAAAACTGTTTTTT,CAWSVRRGFNEKLFF,TRBJ1-4,TRBV30,NA,NA,15
TGTGCCAGCAGCAACCGGGGGGATGGCTACACCTTC,CASSNRGDGYTF,TRBJ1-2,TRBV6-5,NA,NA,12
TGCGCCAGTGACCCCGGGACAGGGAATGAAAAACTGTTTTTT,CASDPGTGNEKLFF,TRBJ1-4,TRBV10-2,NA,TRBD1,14
TGTGCCAGAGGTGAGGGGACAGGGAATGAAGCTTTCTTT,CARGEGTGNEAFF,TRBJ1-1,TRBV5-4,many,TRBD1,13
TGTGCCAGCTCACCACGGGGACAGGGGAACGAGCAGTACTTC,CASSPRGQGNEQYF,TRBJ2-7,TRBV18,NA,TRBD1,14
TGTGCCAGCAGCGTAGGCCCGGGACAGGCGTATGAAAAACTGTTTTTT,CASSVGPGQAYEKLFF,TRBJ1-4,TRBV9,NA,TRBD1,16
TGTGCCAGCAGCTCCGGAACCCGGCGGGGGCCCCAGCATTTT,CASSSGTRRGPQHF,TRBJ1-5,TRBV13,NA,NA,14
TGCGCCAGCAGCTTGGACAGGGGAGGCAATCAGCCCCAGCATTTT,CASSLDRGGNQPQHF,TRBJ1-5,TRBV5-1,NA,TRBD1,15
TGTGCCAGCAGCCCCCAGGTTGGAAACACCATATATTTT,CASSPQVGNTIYF,TRBJ1-3,TRBV5-5,NA,NA,13
TGTGCCAGTAGCCCTTTCACCAGGAACACTGAAGCTTTCTTT,CASSPFTRNTEAFF,TRBJ1-1,TRBV19,few,NA,14
TGTGCCAGCAGCGGCCGGACTAGCGGGGCTCCGGGCAATGAGCAGTTCTTC,CASSGRTSGAPGNEQFF,TRBJ2-1,TRBV9,NA,TRBD2,17
TGTGCCAGCAGTTCCCCAACAACCTACGAGCAGTACTTC,CASSSPTTYEQYF,TRBJ2-7,TRBV27,NA,NA,13
TGCAGCGTTGGTGGGGACAGACAAGAGACCCAGTACTTC,CSVGGDRQETQYF,TRBJ2-5,TRBV29-1,NA,TRBD1,13
TGTGCCAGTAACGGACAGCGGTGGCGTTTTATGAACACTGAAGCTTTCTTT,CASNGQRWRFMNTEAFF,TRBJ1-1,TRBV19,NA,NA,17
TGTGCCAGCAGCTTAGCCCAGGGATGGAGTTCACCCCTCCACTTT,CASSLAQGWSSPLHF,TRBJ1-6,TRBV7-8,NA,NA,15
TGTGCCAGCAGTGAGAGCGCGGTCTACAATGAGCAGTTCTTC,CASSESAVYNEQFF,TRBJ2-1,TRBV6-4,NA,NA,14
TGTGCCAGCAGCCAAAGACAGGGGGCAGGGACTGAAGCTTTCTTT,CASSQRQGAGTEAFF,TRBJ1-1,TRBV3-1/TRBV3-2,NA,TRBD1,15
TGTGCCAGTAGTACCGGACAGAGACCGCTGAACACTGAAGCTTTCTTT,CASSTGQRPLNTEAFF,TRBJ1-1,TRBV19,NA,NA,16
TGTGCCACCAGTAGTAGGCCCGGGGGGGCAGATACGCAGTATTTT,CATSSRPGGADTQYF,TRBJ2-3,TRBV24-1,NA,TRBD2,15
TGTGCCAGCAGTGGACAGTCCAGAATGGCCTACACCTTC,CASSGQSRMAYTF,TRBJ1-2,TRBV13,once,NA,13
TGTGCCAGCAGCCGTGGACAGTTAGATGGCTACACCTTC,CASSRGQLDGYTF,TRBJ1-2,TRBV12-3/TRBV12-4,NA,NA,13
TGTGCTAGTGGTTCCCCCCCCGAGGGAAACACCATATATTTT,CASGSPPEGNTIYF,TRBJ1-3,TRBV12-5,NA,NA,14
TGTGCCAGCAGTTTCCGACAGGTCTATGGCTACACCTTC,CASSFRQVYGYTF,TRBJ1-2,TRBV28,NA,NA,13
TGTGCCAGCAGCTCGTACAGGGGGAGCGGGGAAAAACTGTTTTTT,CASSSYRGSGEKLFF,TRBJ1-4,TRBV11-2,NA,TRBD1,15
TGTGCCAGCAGCCCCGGGACTAGCGGGATAAATGAGCAGTTCTTC,CASSPGTSGINEQFF,TRBJ2-1,TRBV2,NA,TRBD2,15
TGTGCCAGCAGCTTGGCCGCGTGGAGCTATGGCTACACCTTC,CASSLAAWSYGYTF,TRBJ1-2,TRBV5-6,NA,NA,14
TGTGCCAGCAGTGGTGGACTAGCGGGAGGTTTGGGTGAGCAGTTCTTC,CASSGGLAGGLGEQFF,TRBJ2-1,TRBV2,NA,TRBD2,16
TGTGCCAGTACTCCAGAGGCCTGGGATGAAAAACTGTTTTTT,CASTPEAWDEKLFF,TRBJ1-4,TRBV19,NA,NA,14
TGTGCCAGCAGCCCCGTCCCGGGTCCGAACACCGGGGAGCTGTTTTTT,CASSPVPGPNTGELFF,TRBJ2-2,TRBV7-9,NA,NA,16
TGTGCCAGTAGTATAGATCTCAGGCCCCGCAATGAAAAACTGTTTTTT,CASSIDLRPRNEKLFF,TRBJ1-4,TRBV19,NA,NA,16
TGCGCCAGCAGCTCAGCCCCACAGGTGAGCTATGGCTACACCTTC,CASSSAPQVSYGYTF,TRBJ1-2,TRBV5-1,NA,NA,15
TGTGCCAGCAGCCCCCAGACAGGGTCGGGCTACACCTTC,CASSPQTGSGYTF,TRBJ1-2,TRBV7-2,NA,TRBD1,13
TGTGCCAGCAGCCGACAGGGGCCTAACTATGGCTACACCTTC,CASSRQGPNYGYTF,TRBJ1-2,TRBV5-6,NA,TRBD1,14
TGTGCCAGCAGTTTACGGGACAGCCACAATCGTAACTATGGCTACACCTTC,CASSLRDSHNRNYGYTF,TRBJ1-2,TRBV28,NA,TRBD1,17
TGTGCCAGCAGCCCACTAGTAGGTGAGCAGTTCTTC,CASSPLVGEQFF,TRBJ2-1,TRBV7-8,NA,NA,12
TGCGCCAGCAGCTTGTGGACTAGCACAGATACGCAGTATTTT,CASSLWTSTDTQYF,TRBJ2-3,TRBV5-1,NA,NA,14
TGTGCCAGCAGCCAAGCGGGACAAATAGAGGGCTACACCTTC,CASSQAGQIEGYTF,TRBJ1-2,TRBV3-1/TRBV3-2,NA,NA,14
TGTGCCAGCAGCCCAGGACTAGCGGAGGGGGACAATGAGCAGTTCTTC,CASSPGLAEGDNEQFF,TRBJ2-1,TRBV7-7,NA,TRBD2,16
TGTGCCAGCTCGTCCCTAGCGAGAGACAATGAGCAGTTCTTC,CASSSLARDNEQFF,TRBJ2-1,TRBV18,NA,NA,14
TGTGCTAGTGGCCTAGGGGGCACAGATACGCAGTATTTT,CASGLGGTDTQYF,TRBJ2-3,TRBV12-5,NA,NA,13
TGTGCCAGCAGTCCGACTAGCGGTTACAATGAGCAGTTCTTC,CASSPTSGYNEQFF,TRBJ2-1,TRBV14,NA,TRBD2,14
TGTGCCAGCAATTTCCAGGCCTCCGGTGAAGCTTTCTTT,CASNFQASGEAFF,TRBJ1-1,TRBV2,NA,NA,13
TGTGCCAGCTCACCACCGCGACTAGCGGAGCAGTTCTTC,CASSPPRLAEQFF,TRBJ2-1,TRBV18,NA,TRBD2,13
TGTGCCAGCAGCTTAGATCTAGCGGCAGGGGTAGACGAGCAGTACTTC,CASSLDLAAGVDEQYF,TRBJ2-7,TRBV11-2,once,NA,16
TGTGCCAGCTCCCTATTGGGACAGGGAAGTCGGAAACTGTTTTTT,CASSLLGQGSRKLFF,TRBJ1-4,TRBV28,NA,TRBD1,15
TGTGCCAGCAGTTTATCGGGGGGACAGGGGATCAATGAGCAGTTCTTC,CASSLSGGQGINEQFF,TRBJ2-1,TRBV27,NA,TRBD1,16
TGTGCCAGCAGCCCCCGGAGCGGTTCACTCACAGATACGCAGTATTTT,CASSPRSGSLTDTQYF,TRBJ2-3,TRBV7-3,NA,NA,16
TGTGCCAGCAGCGGCAGGGCTGCTAACTATGGCTACACCTTC,CASSGRAANYGYTF,TRBJ1-2,TRBV3-1/TRBV3-2,few,NA,14
TGTGCCAGCAGCTTAGTAGACAGGGCCGGGGAGCTGTTTTTT,CASSLVDRAGELFF,TRBJ2-2,TRBV7-8,NA,TRBD1,14